A selection of T cell receptor beta chains follows, all from one sample in a study of blood T cell repertoires in COVID-19. Generated by immunoSEQ multiplex PCR, the TCRdb table keeps only in-frame clones and is missing some. The sample has 100,000 to 120,000 clones, 65% to 80% seen once; the top ten hold 1.8%. Sequenced material: peripheral blood. Source of these receptors: a woman between 40 and 50 years old with acute or convalescent COVID-19. Both conserved end residues are trimmed from each CDR3. The D gene is left open where the match is weak. Only part of the rows carry a size: once, few, many, or a class if the clone is expanded.

d_call: .; clone_size: .; v_call: TRBV6-5; j_call: TRBJ2-1; cdr3_aa: ASSYSTYYNEQF
d_call: .; clone_size: .; v_call: TRBV25-1; j_call: TRBJ2-2; cdr3_aa: ASSGYGRAGELF
d_call: TRBD1; clone_size: .; v_call: TRBV9; j_call: TRBJ1-2; cdr3_aa: ASSGRDSFYGYT
d_call: .; clone_size: .; v_call: TRBV21-1; j_call: TRBJ2-1; cdr3_aa: ASSKEAGNEQF
d_call: TRBD2; clone_size: .; v_call: TRBV27; j_call: TRBJ2-5; cdr3_aa: ASKMIAGGRQETQY
d_call: TRBD1; clone_size: .; v_call: TRBV7-8; j_call: TRBJ2-7; cdr3_aa: ASRDRQGTHEQY
d_call: .; clone_size: .; v_call: TRBV5-1; j_call: TRBJ1-1; cdr3_aa: ASSPFPEAF
d_call: TRBD1; clone_size: .; v_call: TRBV3-1/TRBV3-2; j_call: TRBJ2-7; cdr3_aa: ASSQDGQGASYEQY
d_call: .; clone_size: .; v_call: TRBV19; j_call: TRBJ1-2; cdr3_aa: ASSSTGSDYGYT
d_call: .; clone_size: .; v_call: TRBV18; j_call: TRBJ1-4; cdr3_aa: ASSPIGRGGEKLF
d_call: .; clone_size: once; v_call: TRBV11-2; j_call: TRBJ2-3; cdr3_aa: ASSRAGGTALLTDTQY
d_call: .; clone_size: .; v_call: TRBV28; j_call: TRBJ2-1; cdr3_aa: ASSLGGSSYNEQF
d_call: TRBD1; clone_size: .; v_call: TRBV28; j_call: TRBJ2-7; cdr3_aa: ASSRGAGTGVYEQY
d_call: TRBD1; clone_size: .; v_call: TRBV10-3; j_call: TRBJ2-3; cdr3_aa: AIMTGKSTDTQY
d_call: .; clone_size: .; v_call: TRBV6-5; j_call: TRBJ2-2; cdr3_aa: ASSPPEDTGELF
d_call: .; clone_size: .; v_call: TRBV3-1/TRBV3-2; j_call: TRBJ2-2; cdr3_aa: ASSRLDTNTGELF
d_call: .; clone_size: .; v_call: TRBV6-1; j_call: TRBJ1-2; cdr3_aa: ASSEEGVHGYT
d_call: .; clone_size: .; v_call: TRBV5-1; j_call: TRBJ2-3; cdr3_aa: ASSPQGSTDTQY
d_call: .; clone_size: .; v_call: TRBV19; j_call: TRBJ1-4; cdr3_aa: ASMDRPNEKLF
d_call: .; clone_size: .; v_call: TRBV5-1; j_call: TRBJ2-3; cdr3_aa: ASSLSAGGSTDTQY
d_call: .; clone_size: .; v_call: TRBV5-1; j_call: TRBJ2-7; cdr3_aa: ASSLSLGGVGEQY
d_call: TRBD1; clone_size: .; v_call: TRBV5-4; j_call: TRBJ2-3; cdr3_aa: ASSKPGDRATDTQY
d_call: TRBD1; clone_size: .; v_call: TRBV7-9; j_call: TRBJ2-3; cdr3_aa: ASSLALTGTGFTDTQY
d_call: TRBD2; clone_size: .; v_call: TRBV7-2; j_call: TRBJ2-2; cdr3_aa: ASSLGGLANTGELF
d_call: .; clone_size: once; v_call: TRBV5-1; j_call: TRBJ2-5; cdr3_aa: ASSLGLPEETQY
d_call: .; clone_size: .; v_call: TRBV19; j_call: TRBJ2-1; cdr3_aa: ASSIKPGEGQF
d_call: .; clone_size: few; v_call: TRBV4-3; j_call: TRBJ1-1; cdr3_aa: ASSQRVNTEAF
d_call: .; clone_size: .; v_call: TRBV15; j_call: TRBJ1-5; cdr3_aa: ATSRVQGNQPQH
d_call: TRBD1; clone_size: .; v_call: TRBV28; j_call: TRBJ2-5; cdr3_aa: ASSLGGQGTETQY
d_call: .; clone_size: .; v_call: TRBV9; j_call: TRBJ2-7; cdr3_aa: ASSVTDTTYEQY
d_call: TRBD1; clone_size: .; v_call: TRBV5-1; j_call: TRBJ2-2; cdr3_aa: ASSLLSTRQGTGELF
d_call: TRBD1; clone_size: .; v_call: TRBV11-3; j_call: TRBJ1-4; cdr3_aa: ASSLGRTGGEAKTNEKLF
d_call: TRBD1; clone_size: .; v_call: TRBV3-1/TRBV3-2; j_call: TRBJ1-1; cdr3_aa: ASSLGTGGTEAF
d_call: TRBD2; clone_size: .; v_call: TRBV5-1; j_call: TRBJ2-1; cdr3_aa: ASSEIGLAANNEQF
d_call: .; clone_size: .; v_call: TRBV28; j_call: TRBJ1-1; cdr3_aa: ASSLIRAEAF
d_call: .; clone_size: .; v_call: TRBV7-8; j_call: TRBJ2-5; cdr3_aa: ASSRTGETQY
d_call: .; clone_size: .; v_call: TRBV29-1; j_call: TRBJ1-3; cdr3_aa: SIASAGNTIY
d_call: TRBD2; clone_size: .; v_call: TRBV19; j_call: TRBJ2-5; cdr3_aa: ASGGVRETQY
d_call: TRBD1; clone_size: .; v_call: TRBV6-6; j_call: TRBJ1-4; cdr3_aa: ASSRLPGGAGEKLF
d_call: .; clone_size: once; v_call: TRBV12-3/TRBV12-4; j_call: TRBJ2-3; cdr3_aa: ASMGATDTQY
d_call: .; clone_size: few; v_call: TRBV3-1/TRBV3-2; j_call: TRBJ1-4; cdr3_aa: ASSQQAGANEKLF
d_call: .; clone_size: .; v_call: TRBV6-2/TRBV6-3; j_call: TRBJ1-5; cdr3_aa: ASSYVLTGQPQH
d_call: TRBD1; clone_size: .; v_call: TRBV6-5; j_call: TRBJ1-2; cdr3_aa: ASSPGTGGSYGYT
d_call: .; clone_size: .; v_call: TRBV7-6; j_call: TRBJ1-3; cdr3_aa: ASSKADSSGNTIY
d_call: .; clone_size: .; v_call: TRBV20-1; j_call: TRBJ2-5; cdr3_aa: SASRYETQY
d_call: .; clone_size: .; v_call: TRBV5-5; j_call: TRBJ1-2; cdr3_aa: PRRRAGGALTRGYT
d_call: .; clone_size: .; v_call: TRBV18; j_call: TRBJ2-2; cdr3_aa: ASSSPRHNEGELF
d_call: .; clone_size: .; v_call: TRBV3-1/TRBV3-2; j_call: TRBJ2-5; cdr3_aa: ASSQMAGKETQY
d_call: .; clone_size: .; v_call: TRBV30; j_call: TRBJ1-2; cdr3_aa: AWSVGADGYT
d_call: .; clone_size: .; v_call: TRBV16; j_call: TRBJ2-7; cdr3_aa: ASSQVFQGEQY
d_call: .; clone_size: .; v_call: TRBV20-1; j_call: TRBJ2-5; cdr3_aa: SATSQETQY
d_call: .; clone_size: .; v_call: TRBV19; j_call: TRBJ1-1; cdr3_aa: ASTHTGGGRNTEAF
d_call: .; clone_size: .; v_call: TRBV3-1/TRBV3-2; j_call: TRBJ1-3; cdr3_aa: ASSQDTGDGRNTIY
d_call: .; clone_size: .; v_call: TRBV6-1; j_call: TRBJ1-5; cdr3_aa: ASSDKDWNQPQH